Listed here is a single T cell receptor beta chain. This specimen belongs to a study of shared clonotypes between healthy human individuals. Trimming removed 3 bases from V and 5 bases from J; junction bases left unmatched: 5. The CDR3 is made up of 14 amino acids. Germline V lookup: CDR1 MNHNS, CDR2 SASEGT. Sequencing used immunoSEQ multiplex PCR; TCRdb keeps in-frame clones, though not all of them. The table has 2 million to 3 million clones, approximately 93% seen once. The sequence derives from a man between 18 and 29 years old in good health. Some clones in this sample may be carry-over from other donors' samples. The sample consisted of naive CD4+ T cells from PBMCs. As to subset: CD45RA+ positively selected. The J gene is TRBJ2-5, the V gene TRBV6-1; 8 nucleotides match TRBD1. In nucleotides, the CDR3 is TGTGCCAGCAGTGAGAGGACAGGGAGGGAGACCCAGTACTTC. Its protein product is CASSERTGRETQYF.